This T cell receptor (beta chain) came from a study of a mutant IDH1 vaccine in newly diagnosed glioma. Overall study context: Patients were started on vaccination 4-6 weeks after radiotherapy alone, or with temozolomide cycles. Treated patients showed a male proportion of 62.5%, a female proportion of about 40%, and a mean age of around 39 years. Patients' prior therapy spanned radiotherapy, temozolomide, or both; most underwent both.

The time point is: week 23, last vaccination. Each vaccine dose was 300 ug of mutant IDH1 20-mer peptide, with topical imiquimod. The donors had new WHO grade 3 or 4 astrocytomas; these were IDH1-mutant and ATRX-lost. A word on this clone: Antigen specificity is unknown.

Sequenced by immunoSEQ multiplex PCR; TCRdb stores in-frame clones only, minus some. The sample has about 82,000 clones; roughly 85% are singletons. Trimming took 5 bases from V and 5 from J; bases not matched to a gene: 6. Germline V gene sequence: CDR1 SGHTA, CDR2 FQGNSA. The CDR3 contains 15 residues. This receptor was taken from a man in his thirties or forties with glioma. Some clones in this sample may be carry-over from other donors' samples. The specimen comprised PBMCs, sampled from a glioma patient whose treatment included an IDH1 peptide vaccine. This sequence joins TRBV7-2 and TRBJ2-2; TRBD2 aligns across 9 bases. CDR3 amino acids: CASSVASGKTGELFF. The DNA of the CDR3 is TGTGCCAGCAGCGTGGCTAGCGGGAAGACCGGGGAGCTGTTTTTT.